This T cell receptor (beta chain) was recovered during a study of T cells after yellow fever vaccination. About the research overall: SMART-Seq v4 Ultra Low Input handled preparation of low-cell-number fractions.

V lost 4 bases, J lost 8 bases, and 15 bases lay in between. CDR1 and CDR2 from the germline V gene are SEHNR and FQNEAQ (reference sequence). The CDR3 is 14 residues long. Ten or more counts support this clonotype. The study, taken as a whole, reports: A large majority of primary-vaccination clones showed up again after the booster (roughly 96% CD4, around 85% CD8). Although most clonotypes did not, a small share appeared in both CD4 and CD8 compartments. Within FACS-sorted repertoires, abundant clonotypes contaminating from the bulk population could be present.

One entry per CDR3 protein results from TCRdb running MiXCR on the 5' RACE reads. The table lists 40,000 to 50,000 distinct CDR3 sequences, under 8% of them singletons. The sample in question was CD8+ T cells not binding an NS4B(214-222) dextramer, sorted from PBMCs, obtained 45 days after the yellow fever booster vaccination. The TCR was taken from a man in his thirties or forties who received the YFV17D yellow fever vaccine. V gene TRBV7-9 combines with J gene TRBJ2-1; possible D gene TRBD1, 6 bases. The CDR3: CASSSRTDYDEQFF. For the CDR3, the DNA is TGTGCCAGCAGCTCAAGGACAGATTACGATGAGCAGTTCTTC. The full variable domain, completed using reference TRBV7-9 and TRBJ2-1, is DTGVSQNPRHKITKRGQNVTFRCDPISEHNRLYWYRQTLGQGPEFLTYFQNEAQLEKSRLLSDRFSAERPKGSFSTLEIQRTEQGDSAMYLCASSSRTDYDEQFFGPGTRLTVL.